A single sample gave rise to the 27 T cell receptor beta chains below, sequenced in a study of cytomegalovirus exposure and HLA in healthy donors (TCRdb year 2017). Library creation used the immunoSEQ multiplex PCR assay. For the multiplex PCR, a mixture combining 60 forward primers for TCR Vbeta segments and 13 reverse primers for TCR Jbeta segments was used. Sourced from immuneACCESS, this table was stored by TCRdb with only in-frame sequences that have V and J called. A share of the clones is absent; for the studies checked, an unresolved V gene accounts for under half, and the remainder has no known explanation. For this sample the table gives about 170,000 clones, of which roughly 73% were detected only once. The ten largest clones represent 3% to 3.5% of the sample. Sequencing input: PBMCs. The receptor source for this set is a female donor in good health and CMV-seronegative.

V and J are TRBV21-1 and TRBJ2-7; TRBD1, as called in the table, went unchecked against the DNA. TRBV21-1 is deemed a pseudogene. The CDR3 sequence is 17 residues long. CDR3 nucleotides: TGTGCCAGCAGCAAAGTTGTAATGGGACAGAGAGACTACGAGCAGTACTTC. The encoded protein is CASSKVVMGQRDYEQYF.

For the CDR3, the DNA is TGTGCCAGCAGTCTCGAGGGTGGATACGAGCAGTACTTC. Translating it yields CASSLEGGYEQYF. The rearrangement joins TRBV27 to TRBJ2-7; possibly TRBD2 for D (5 bases). The CDR3 is 13 amino acids. CDR1 is MNHEY, CDR2 SMNVEV, per germline (reference sequence). Trimming took off 5 bases at V and 4 bases at J, with 12 bases between the two ends.

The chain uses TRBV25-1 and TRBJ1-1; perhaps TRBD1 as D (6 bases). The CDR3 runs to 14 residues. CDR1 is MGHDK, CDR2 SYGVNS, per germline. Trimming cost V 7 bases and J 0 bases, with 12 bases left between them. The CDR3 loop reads CASTTGHLNTEAFF. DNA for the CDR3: TGTGCCAGCACCACGGGACACCTGAACACTGAAGCTTTCTTT.

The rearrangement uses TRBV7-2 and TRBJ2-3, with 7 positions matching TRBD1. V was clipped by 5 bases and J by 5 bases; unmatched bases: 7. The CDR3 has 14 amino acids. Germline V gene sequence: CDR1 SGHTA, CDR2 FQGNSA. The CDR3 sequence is CASSRRDRKDTQYF. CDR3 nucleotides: TGTGCCAGCAGCCGCCGGGACAGAAAAGATACGCAGTATTTT.

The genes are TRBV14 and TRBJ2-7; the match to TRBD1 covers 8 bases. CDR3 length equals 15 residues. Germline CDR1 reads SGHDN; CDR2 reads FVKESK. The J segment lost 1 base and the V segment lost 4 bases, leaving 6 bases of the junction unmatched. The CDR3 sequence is CASSRQGQESYEQYF. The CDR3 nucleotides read TGTGCCAGCAGCCGACAGGGGCAAGAATCCTACGAGCAGTACTTC.

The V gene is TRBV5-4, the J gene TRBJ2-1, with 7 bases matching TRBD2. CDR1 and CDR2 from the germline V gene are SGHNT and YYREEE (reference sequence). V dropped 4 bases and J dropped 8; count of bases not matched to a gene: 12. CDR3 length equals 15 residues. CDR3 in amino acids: CASSPPGAGAYEQFF. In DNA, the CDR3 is TGTGCCAGCAGCCCCCCCGGGGCGGGAGCCTATGAGCAGTTCTTC.

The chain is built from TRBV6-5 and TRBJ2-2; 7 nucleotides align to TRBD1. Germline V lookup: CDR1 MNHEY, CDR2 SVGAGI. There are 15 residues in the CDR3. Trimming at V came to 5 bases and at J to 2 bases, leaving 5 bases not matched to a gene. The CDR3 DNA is TGTGCCAGCAGTAAGGACAGGAGAAACACCGGGGAGCTGTTTTTT. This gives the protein CASSKDRRNTGELFF.

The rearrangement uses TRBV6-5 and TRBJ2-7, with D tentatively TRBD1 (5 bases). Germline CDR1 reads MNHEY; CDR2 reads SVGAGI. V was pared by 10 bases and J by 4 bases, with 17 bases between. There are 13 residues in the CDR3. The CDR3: CATRSRDSYEQYF. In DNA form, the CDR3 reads TGTGCCACCCGAAGCAGGGATTCTTACGAGCAGTACTTC.

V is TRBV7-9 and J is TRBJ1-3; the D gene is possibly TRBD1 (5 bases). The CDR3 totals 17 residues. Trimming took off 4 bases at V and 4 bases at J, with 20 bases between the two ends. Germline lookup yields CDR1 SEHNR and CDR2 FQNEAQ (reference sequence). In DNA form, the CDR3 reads TGTGCCAGCAGCTCGGTGGGACGGGGGAAAGGGGGAAACACCATATATTTT. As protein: CASSSVGRGKGGNTIYF.

CDR3 DNA: TGTGCCAGCAGCTCGACGCGCCCCGGGGATGGCTACACCTTC. Translated: CASSSTRPGDGYTF. V gene TRBV7-2 combines with J gene TRBJ1-2, with D hard to call. Trimming pared 4 bases from V and 6 bases from J, leaving 15 bases between. CDR3 length equals 14 residues. Per germline, CDR1 SGHTA and CDR2 FQGNSA.

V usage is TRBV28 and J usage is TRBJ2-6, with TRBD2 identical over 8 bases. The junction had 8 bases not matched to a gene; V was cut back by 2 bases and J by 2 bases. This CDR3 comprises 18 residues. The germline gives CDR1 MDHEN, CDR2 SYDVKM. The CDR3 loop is CASSLPLGGGAGANVLTF. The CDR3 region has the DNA TGTGCCAGCAGTTTACCCCTCGGGGGGGGCGCTGGGGCCAACGTCCTGACTTTC. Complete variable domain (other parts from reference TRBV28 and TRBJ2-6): DVKVTQSSRYLVKRTGEKVFLECVQDMDHENMFWYRQDPGLGLRLIYFSYDVKMKEKGDIPEGYSVSREKKERFSLILESASTNQTSMYLCASSLPLGGGAGANVLTFGAGSRLTVL.

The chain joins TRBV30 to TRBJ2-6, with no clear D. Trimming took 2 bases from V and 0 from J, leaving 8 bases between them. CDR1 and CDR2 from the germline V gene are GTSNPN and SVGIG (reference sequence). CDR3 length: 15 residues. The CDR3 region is CAWSTQSSGANVLTF. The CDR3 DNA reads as TGTGCCTGGAGTACCCAGTCCTCTGGGGCCAACGTCCTGACTTTC.

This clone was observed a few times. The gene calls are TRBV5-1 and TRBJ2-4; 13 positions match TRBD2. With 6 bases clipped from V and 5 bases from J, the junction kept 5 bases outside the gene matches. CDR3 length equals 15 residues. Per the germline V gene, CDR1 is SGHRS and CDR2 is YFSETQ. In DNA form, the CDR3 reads TGCGCCAGCACCTGGACTAGCGGGGGCCAAAACATTCAGTACTTC. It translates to CASTWTSGGQNIQYF.

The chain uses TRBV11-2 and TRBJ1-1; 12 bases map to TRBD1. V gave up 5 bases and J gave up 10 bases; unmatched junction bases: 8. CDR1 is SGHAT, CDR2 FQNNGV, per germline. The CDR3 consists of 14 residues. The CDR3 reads CASSPGTGGFGAFF. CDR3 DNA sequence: TGTGCCAGCAGCCCCGGGACAGGGGGCTTCGGAGCTTTCTTT.

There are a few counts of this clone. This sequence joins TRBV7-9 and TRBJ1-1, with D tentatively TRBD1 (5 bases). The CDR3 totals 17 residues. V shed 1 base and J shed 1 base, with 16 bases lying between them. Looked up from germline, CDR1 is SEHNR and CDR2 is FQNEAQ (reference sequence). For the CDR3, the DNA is TGTGCCAGCAGCTTAGAGCCCGGTTTCAGGGCGAACACTGAAGCTTTCTTT. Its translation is CASSLEPGFRANTEAFF.

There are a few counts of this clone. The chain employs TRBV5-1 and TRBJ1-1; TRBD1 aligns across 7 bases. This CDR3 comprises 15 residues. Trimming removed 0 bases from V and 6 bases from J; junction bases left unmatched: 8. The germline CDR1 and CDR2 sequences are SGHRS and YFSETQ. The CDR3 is CASSLEWTGRAEAFF. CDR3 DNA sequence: TGCGCCAGCAGCTTGGAGTGGACAGGCCGGGCTGAAGCTTTCTTT.

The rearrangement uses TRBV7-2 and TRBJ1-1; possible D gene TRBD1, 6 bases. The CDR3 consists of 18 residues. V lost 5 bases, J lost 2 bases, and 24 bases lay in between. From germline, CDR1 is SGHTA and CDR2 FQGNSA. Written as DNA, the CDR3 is TGTGCCAGCAGCGGGGGGGTAATTCAGGGGAGGGGCAACACTGAAGCTTTCTTT. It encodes CASSGGVIQGRGNTEAFF. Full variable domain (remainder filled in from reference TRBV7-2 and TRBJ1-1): GAGVSQSPSNKVTEKGKDVELRCDPISGHTALYWYRQSLGQGLEFLIYFQGNSAPDKSGLPSDRFSAERTGGSVSTLTIQRTQQEDSAVYLCASSGGVIQGRGNTEAFFGQGTRLTVV.

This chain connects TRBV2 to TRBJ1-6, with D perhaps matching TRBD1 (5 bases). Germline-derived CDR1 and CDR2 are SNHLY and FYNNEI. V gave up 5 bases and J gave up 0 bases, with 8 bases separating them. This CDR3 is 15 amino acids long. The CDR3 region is CASSRQSSYNSPLHF. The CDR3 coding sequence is TGTGCCAGCAGTAGACAGAGCTCCTATAATTCACCCCTCCACTTT.

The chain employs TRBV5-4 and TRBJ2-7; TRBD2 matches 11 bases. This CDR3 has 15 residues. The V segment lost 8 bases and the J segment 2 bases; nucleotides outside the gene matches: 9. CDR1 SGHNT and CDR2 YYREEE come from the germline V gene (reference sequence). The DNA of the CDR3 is TGTGCCAGTAACGCCGGGACTAGCGGTACCTACGAGCAGTACTTC. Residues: CASNAGTSGTYEQYF.

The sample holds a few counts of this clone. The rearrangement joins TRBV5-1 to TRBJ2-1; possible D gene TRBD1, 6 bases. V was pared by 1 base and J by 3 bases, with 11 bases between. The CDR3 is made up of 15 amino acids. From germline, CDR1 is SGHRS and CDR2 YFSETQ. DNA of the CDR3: TGCGCCAGCAGCTTGAGTATACAGGGCTACAATGAGCAGTTCTTC. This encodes CASSLSIQGYNEQFF.

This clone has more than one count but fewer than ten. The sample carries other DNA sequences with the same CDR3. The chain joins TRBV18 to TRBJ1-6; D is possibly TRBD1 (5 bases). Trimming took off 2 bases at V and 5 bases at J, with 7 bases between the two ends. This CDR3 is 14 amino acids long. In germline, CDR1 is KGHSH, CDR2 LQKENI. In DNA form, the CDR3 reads TGTGCCAGCTCACCAGGGGCAGATAATTCACCCCTCCACTTT. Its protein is CASSPGADNSPLHF.

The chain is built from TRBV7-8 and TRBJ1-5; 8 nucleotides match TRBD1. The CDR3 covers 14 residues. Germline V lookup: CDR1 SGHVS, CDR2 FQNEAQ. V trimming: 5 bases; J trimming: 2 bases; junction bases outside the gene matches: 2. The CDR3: CASSADRGNQPQHF. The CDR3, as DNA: TGTGCCAGCAGCGCGGACAGGGGCAATCAGCCCCAGCATTTT.

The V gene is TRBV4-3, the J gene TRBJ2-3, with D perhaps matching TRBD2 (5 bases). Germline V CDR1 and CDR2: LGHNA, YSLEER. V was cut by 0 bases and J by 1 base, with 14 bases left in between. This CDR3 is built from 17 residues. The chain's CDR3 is CASSQEEGFDRTDTQYF. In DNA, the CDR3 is TGCGCCAGCAGCCAAGAAGAGGGCTTTGACCGCACAGATACGCAGTATTTT.

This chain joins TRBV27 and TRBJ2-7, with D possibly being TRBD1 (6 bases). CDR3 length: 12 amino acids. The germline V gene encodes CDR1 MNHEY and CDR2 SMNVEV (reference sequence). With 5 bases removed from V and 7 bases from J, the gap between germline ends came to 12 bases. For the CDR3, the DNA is TGTGCCAGCAGTCAAACAGGGAGAGAGCAGTACTTC. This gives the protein CASSQTGREQYF.

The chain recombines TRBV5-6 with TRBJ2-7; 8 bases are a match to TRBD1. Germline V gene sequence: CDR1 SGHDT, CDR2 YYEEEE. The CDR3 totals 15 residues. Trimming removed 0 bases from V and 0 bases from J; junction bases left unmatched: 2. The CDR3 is CASSLGGQDSYEQYF. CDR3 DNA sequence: TGTGCCAGCAGCTTGGGGGGACAGGACTCCTACGAGCAGTACTTC. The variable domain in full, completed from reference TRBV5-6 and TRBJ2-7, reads DAGVTQSPTHLIKTRGQQVTLRCSPKSGHDTVSWYQQALGQGPQFIFQYYEEEERQRGNFPDRFSGHQFPNYSSELNVNALLLGDSALYLCASSLGGQDSYEQYFGPGTRLTVT.

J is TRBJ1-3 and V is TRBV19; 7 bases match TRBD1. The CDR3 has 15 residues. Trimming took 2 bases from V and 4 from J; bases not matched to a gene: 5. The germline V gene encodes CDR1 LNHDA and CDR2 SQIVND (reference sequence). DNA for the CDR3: TGTGCCAGTAGTATATCCGCGGACAGGGGAAACACCATATATTTT. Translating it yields CASSISADRGNTIYF. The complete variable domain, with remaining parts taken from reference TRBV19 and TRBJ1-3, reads DGGITQSPKYLFRKEGQNVTLSCEQNLNHDAMYWYRQDPGQGLRLIYYSQIVNDFQKGDIAEGYSVSREKKESFPLTVTSAQKNPTAFYLCASSISADRGNTIYFGEGSWLTVV.

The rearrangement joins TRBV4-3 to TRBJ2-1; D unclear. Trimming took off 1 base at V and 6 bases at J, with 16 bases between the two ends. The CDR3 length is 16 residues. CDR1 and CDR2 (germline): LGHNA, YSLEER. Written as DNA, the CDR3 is TGCGCCAGCAGCCAAGTCGGCTCGGAGCGTCGCAATGAGCAGTTCTTC. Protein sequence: CASSQVGSERRNEQFF.